This TCR beta chain came from a study of cytomegalovirus exposure and HLA in healthy donors. Germline CDR1 is MNHEY and CDR2 is SVGAGI. Between the trimmed V and J ends, which lost 5 bases and 1 base, there was a span of 11 bases. The CDR3 runs to 14 residues. Findings of the study overall: A later analysis showed TCR association rates differing by HLA locus, peaking at DRB1 and lowest at HLA-C. Data from an earlier analysis indicated that most TCR beta V segments were productive either about 87% or about 30% of the time.

Details on this clone: Its matching antigen is unknown.

A multiplex PCR was run with 60 Vbeta primers and 13 Jbeta primers. The protocol was immunoSEQ multiplex PCR, while the TCRdb copy is restricted to in-frame clones and leaves out a portion. The sample gives about 130,000 clones, 75% to 85% of which show up once; 8.1% is in the top ten. The sequenced sample was PBMCs. The V call is TRBV6-5, the J call TRBJ1-1; a weak D match, TRBD1 (5 bases). The source of this sequence is a woman aged 50 to 60 in good health and CMV-seropositive. The CDR3 spells CASSPDRSNTEAFF. CDR3 DNA sequence: TGTGCCAGCAGTCCCGACAGATCGAACACTGAAGCTTTCTTT.